This T cell receptor (beta chain) was sequenced during a study of blood T cell repertoires in COVID-19. Germline V gene lookup returns CDR1 SGHTA and CDR2 FQGTGA. This CDR3 comprises 14 residues. V lost 2 bases and J lost 1, with 7 bases in between. In the study's own analysis: The authors estimated nucleated cell counts from reference gene primer amplification. Generated by immunoSEQ multiplex PCR, the TCRdb table keeps only in-frame clones and is missing some. V, J and clone size are taken as reported in that table, and D and trimming were inferred from the DNA itself. The sample shows approximately 270,000 clones, 90% to 95% of them seen only once.

Sequenced input: PBMCs or T cells enriched from blood (not recorded which). The clonotype originates from a human donor in a cohort exposed to, infected with or recovered from COVID-19 (not recorded which). The donor label of this sample is uncertain. The chain links TRBV7-3 to TRBJ2-3; D call uncertain. The CDR3 protein is CASSLVLGTDTQYF. CDR3 DNA sequence: TGTGCCAGCAGCTTAGTACTGGGCACAGATACGCAGTATTTT.